The sample holds a few counts of the clone carrying this TCR beta chain. Its matching antigen is unknown. Germline V gives CDR1 SEHNR, CDR2 FQNEAQ (reference sequence). Between the trimmed V and J ends, which lost 3 bases and 4 bases, there was a span of 6 bases. The CDR3 has 12 amino acids. This sample is part of a study of siplizumab effects on memory and regulatory T cells. Whole-study results and caveats: Treg-derived clones made up an average of approximately 70% of mappable alloreactive CD4+ clones with siplizumab and under 35% in controls. Alloreactive sequences tracing back to unstimulated CD4+ memory cells were significantly reduced by siplizumab. Memory cells seemed less diverse than naive T cells, which seemed major alloresponse contributors.

The table came from immunoSEQ multiplex PCR; TCRdb's copy has only in-frame clones and leaves some out. The data contain 60,000 to 80,000 clones, approximately 82% of them seen just once; the ten biggest clones take up approximately 3.4%. The clonotype was recovered from a human donor in good health. Sequenced: memory CD4+ T cells sorted from blood. J is TRBJ2-5 and V is TRBV7-9; no clear D. The CDR3 is CASSFTGETQYF. CDR3 DNA sequence: TGTGCCAGCAGCTTTACGGGAGAGACCCAGTACTTC.